This T cell receptor (beta chain) was recovered during a study of metastatic and nonmetastatic thyroid tumors. The wider study: Repertoires from blood and tumor or nodule tissue of malignant and benign thyroid patients were compared. Study-wide points: Versus benign nodules, malignant thyroid tumors reportedly had significantly higher TCR beta diversity, in blood and tumor.

Note on this clone: Its antigen is currently unknown.

This CDR3 comprises 14 residues. Germline values: CDR1 DFQATT, CDR2 SNEGSKA (reference sequence). J gave up 5 bases and V 5 bases, and 10 bases lay outside the gene matches. Each patient came to thyroid surgery without any prior treatment (of any kind). TCRdb re-clonotyped the PCR reads via MiXCR. The table records some 69,000 clones, 14% of them present only once. This TCR was sampled from a male donor with papillary thyroid cancer or a benign thyroid nodule (not recorded which). Some clones in this sample may be carry-over from other donors' samples. What was sequenced was blood. The genes are TRBV20-1 and TRBJ1-1, with 8 bases fitting TRBD1. CDR3 residues: CSAPRDRKGTEAFF. DNA of the CDR3: TGCAGTGCTCCCCGGGACAGGAAAGGTACTGAAGCTTTCTTT.